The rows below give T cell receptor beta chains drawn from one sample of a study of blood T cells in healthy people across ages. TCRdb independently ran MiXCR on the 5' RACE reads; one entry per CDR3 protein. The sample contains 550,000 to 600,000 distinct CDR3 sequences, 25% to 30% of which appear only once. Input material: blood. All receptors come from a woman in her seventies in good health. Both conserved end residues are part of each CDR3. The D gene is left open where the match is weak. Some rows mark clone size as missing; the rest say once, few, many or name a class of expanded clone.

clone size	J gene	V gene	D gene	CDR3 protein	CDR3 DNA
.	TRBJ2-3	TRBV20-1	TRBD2	CSAIGTSGGVGTDTQYF	TGCAGTGCCATTGGGACTAGCGGGGGGGTGGGCACAGATACGCAGTATTTT
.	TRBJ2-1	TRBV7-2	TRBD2	CASSHRRTSGLLEQFF	TGTGCCAGCAGCCATCGAAGGACTAGCGGACTCCTTGAGCAGTTCTTC
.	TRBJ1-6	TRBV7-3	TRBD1	CASSLIGGGSPLHF	TGTGCCAGCAGCTTAATAGGGGGCGGGTCACCCCTCCACTTT
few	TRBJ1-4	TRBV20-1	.	CRASLGSNEKLFF	TGCAGAGCTAGCCTGGGGTCTAATGAAAAACTGTTTTTT
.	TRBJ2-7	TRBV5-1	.	CASSPDPRGPSYEQYF	TGCGCCAGCAGCCCGGACCCCAGGGGTCCCTCCTACGAGCAGTACTTC
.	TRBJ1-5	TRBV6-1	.	CASSEWGAQPQHF	TGTGCCAGCAGTGAGTGGGGAGCCCAGCCCCAGCATTTT
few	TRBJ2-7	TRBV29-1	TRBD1	CSVGVRDRDYEQYF	TGCAGCGTTGGCGTTCGGGACAGGGACTACGAGCAGTACTTC
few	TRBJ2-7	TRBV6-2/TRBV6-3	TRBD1	CASSYGTDKQYF	TGTGCCAGCAGTTACGGGACAGACAAGCAGTACTTC
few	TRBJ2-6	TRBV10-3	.	CAINEGSSGANVLTF	TGTGCCATCAATGAGGGAAGCTCTGGGGCCAACGTCCTGACTTTC
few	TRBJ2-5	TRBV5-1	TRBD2	CASSLPTSEETQYF	TGCGCCAGCAGCTTGCCCACTAGCGAAGAGACCCAGTACTTC
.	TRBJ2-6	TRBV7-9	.	CASSLARVGANVLTF	TGTGCCAGCAGCTTAGCTAGGGTTGGGGCCAACGTCCTGACTTTC
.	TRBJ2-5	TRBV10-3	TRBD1	CAISGDRGHETQYF	TGTGCCATCAGCGGGGACAGGGGGCATGAGACCCAGTACTTC
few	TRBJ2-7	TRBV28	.	CASSRMGNEQYF	TGTGCCAGCAGCCGCATGGGCAACGAGCAGTACTTC
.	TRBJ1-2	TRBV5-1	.	CASSLREGDYGYTF	TGCGCCAGCAGCTTGAGGGAGGGTGACTATGGCTACACCTTC
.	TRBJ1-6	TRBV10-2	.	CASSELRTSGSPLHF	TGCGCCAGCAGTGAGCTTCGGACCTCCGGGTCACCCCTCCACTTT
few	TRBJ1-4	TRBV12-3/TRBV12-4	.	CASTPPNRDEKLFF	TGTGCCAGCACCCCCCCCAACAGGGATGAAAAACTGTTTTTT
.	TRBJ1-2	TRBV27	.	CASRETGNYGYTF	TGTGCCAGCAGGGAAACAGGAAACTATGGCTACACCTTC
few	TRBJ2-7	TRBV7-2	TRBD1	CASSGQGSAYEQYF	TGTGCCAGCAGCGGACAGGGGTCGGCCTACGAGCAGTACTTC
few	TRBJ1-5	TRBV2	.	CASSDGNSNQPQHF	TGTGCCAGCAGTGACGGAAATAGCAATCAGCCCCAGCATTTT
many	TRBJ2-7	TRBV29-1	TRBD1	CSGRQGPMDEQYF	TGCAGCGGTCGACAGGGGCCCATGGACGAGCAGTACTTC
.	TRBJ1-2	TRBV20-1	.	CSARDTVDYGYTF	TGCAGTGCTAGAGACACGGTGGACTATGGCTACACCTTC
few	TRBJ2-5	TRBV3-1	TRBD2	CASSQVRLAVETQYF	TGTGCCAGCAGCCAAGTAAGACTAGCGGTGGAGACCCAGTACTTC
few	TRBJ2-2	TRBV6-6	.	CASTDRSGELFF	TGTGCCAGCACCGACAGGTCCGGAGAGCTGTTTTTT
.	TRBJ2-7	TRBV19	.	CASSIGSGDYEQYF	TGTGCCAGTAGTATTGGATCAGGAGACTACGAGCAGTACTTC
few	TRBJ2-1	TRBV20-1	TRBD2	CSAHPLAGGRNEQFF	TGCAGTGCCCACCCTCTAGCGGGGGGGCGTAATGAGCAGTTCTTC
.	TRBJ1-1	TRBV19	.	CASSIIGDRMNTEAFF	TGTGCCAGTAGTATAATTGGGGACCGCATGAACACTGAAGCTTTCTTT
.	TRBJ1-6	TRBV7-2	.	CASRRQPSSYNSPLHF	TGTGCCAGCAGGAGACAACCGAGCTCCTATAATTCACCCCTCCACTTT
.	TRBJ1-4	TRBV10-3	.	CAITDPSANEKLFF	TGTGCCATCACCGACCCTTCGGCTAATGAAAAACTGTTTTTT
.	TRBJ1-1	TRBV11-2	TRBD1	CASSLRPGGNPEAFF	TGTGCCAGCAGCTTAAGGCCAGGGGGGAACCCTGAAGCTTTCTTT
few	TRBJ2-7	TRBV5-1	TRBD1	CASSYLGQGNEQYF	TGCGCCAGCAGCTATTTGGGACAGGGAAACGAGCAGTACTTC
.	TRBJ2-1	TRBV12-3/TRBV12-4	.	CASSPGPKAEQFF	TGTGCCAGCAGTCCCGGGCCTAAAGCTGAGCAGTTCTTC
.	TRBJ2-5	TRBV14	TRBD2	CASSQATGTSGTTWETQYF	TGTGCCAGCAGCCAAGCTACCGGGACTAGCGGGACCACATGGGAGACCCAGTACTTC
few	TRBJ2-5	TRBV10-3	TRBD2	CAIQPGLAGGRETQYF	TGTGCCATCCAACCAGGACTAGCGGGGGGGAGAGAGACCCAGTACTTC
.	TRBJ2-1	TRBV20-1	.	CSAQRGGAFHAYNEQFF	TGCAGTGCCCAGAGGGGGGGCGCATTCCACGCCTACAATGAGCAGTTCTTC
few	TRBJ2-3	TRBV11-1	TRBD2	CASSPGTSGPDTQYF	TGTGCCAGCAGCCCAGGGACTAGCGGTCCAGATACGCAGTATTTT
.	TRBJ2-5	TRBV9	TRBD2	CASSVKASGSGYQETQYF	TGTGCCAGCAGCGTAAAGGCTAGCGGTTCCGGGTACCAAGAGACCCAGTACTTC
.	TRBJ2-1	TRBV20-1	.	CSAIPPLVENEQFF	TGCAGTGCTATCCCCCCGCTAGTGGAGAATGAGCAGTTCTTC
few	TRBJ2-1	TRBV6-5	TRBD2	CASSYSSGGAYNEQFF	TGTGCCAGCAGTTACTCAAGCGGGGGGGCTTACAATGAGCAGTTCTTC
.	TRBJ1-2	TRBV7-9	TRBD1	CASSPDGTGRITF	TGTGCCAGCAGCCCGGACGGGACAGGGCGGATCACCTTC
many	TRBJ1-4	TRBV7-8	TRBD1	CASSLARLDRGNEKLFF	TGTGCCAGCAGCTTGGCTAGATTGGACAGGGGAAATGAAAAACTGTTTTTT
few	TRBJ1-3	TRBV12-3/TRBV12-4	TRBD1	CASRKGQATSGNTIYF	TGTGCCAGCAGAAAGGGACAGGCGACCTCTGGAAACACCATATATTTT
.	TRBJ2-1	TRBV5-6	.	CASSWGWQGHNEQFF	TGTGCCAGCAGCTGGGGATGGCAGGGCCACAATGAGCAGTTCTTC
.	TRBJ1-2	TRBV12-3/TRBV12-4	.	CASIFLRQGGYTF	TGTGCCAGCATCTTCTTACGGCAAGGCGGCTACACCTTC
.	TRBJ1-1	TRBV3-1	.	CASSTLNTEAFF	TGTGCCAGCAGTACCTTGAACACTGAAGCTTTCTTT
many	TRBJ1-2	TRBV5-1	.	CASSVDRDPSYGYTF	TGCGCCAGCAGCGTGGACCGGGACCCTTCCTATGGCTACACCTTC
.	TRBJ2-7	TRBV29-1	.	CSVWTVSYEQYF	TGCAGCGTGTGGACAGTTTCCTACGAGCAGTACTTC
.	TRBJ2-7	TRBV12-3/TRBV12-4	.	CASSFTGAGSYEQYF	TGTGCCAGCAGTTTCACCGGGGCTGGCTCCTACGAGCAGTACTTC
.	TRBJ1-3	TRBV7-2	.	CASSFGGRSGNTIYF	TGTGCCAGCAGCTTTGGGGGCAGGTCTGGAAACACCATATATTTT
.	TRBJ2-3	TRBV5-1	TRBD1	CASSSGTVRTDTQYF	TGCGCCAGCAGCTCCGGGACAGTCCGCACAGATACGCAGTATTTT
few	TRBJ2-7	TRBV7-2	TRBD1	CASSPEQGAAYEQYF	TGTGCCAGCAGCCCCGAACAGGGGGCCGCCTACGAGCAGTACTTC
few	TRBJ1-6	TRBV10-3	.	CAIRAGGESPLHF	TGTGCCATCAGGGCCGGAGGAGAATCACCCCTCCACTTT
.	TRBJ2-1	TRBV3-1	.	CASSQEGRRLESSYNEQFF	TGTGCCAGCAGCCAAGAGGGCCGACGACTGGAGAGCTCCTACAATGAGCAGTTCTTC
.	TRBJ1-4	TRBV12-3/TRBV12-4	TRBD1	CASGSGGTGEKLFF	TGTGCCAGCGGCTCAGGGGGCACAGGGGAAAAACTGTTTTTT
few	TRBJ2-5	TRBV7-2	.	CASSLKVGRQTQYF	TGTGCCAGCAGCTTAAAGGTGGGACGGCAGACCCAGTACTTC
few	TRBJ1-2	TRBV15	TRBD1	CATSLSRQGIYGYTF	TGTGCCACCAGCTTATCCCGACAGGGGATCTATGGCTACACCTTC
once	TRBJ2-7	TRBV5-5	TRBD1	CASNIPGQGGHEQYF	TGTGCCAGCAATATACCGGGACAGGGAGGTCACGAGCAGTACTTC
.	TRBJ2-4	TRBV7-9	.	CASSLSGETKNIQYF	TGTGCCAGCAGCTTATCTGGGGAAACCAAAAACATTCAGTACTTC
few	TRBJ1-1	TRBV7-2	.	CASSFLVANTEAFF	TGTGCCAGCAGCTTTTTAGTCGCGAACACTGAAGCTTTCTTT
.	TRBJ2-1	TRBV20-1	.	CSARPAGRASYNEQFF	TGCAGTGCTAGACCCGCCGGGCGGGCCTCCTACAATGAGCAGTTCTTC
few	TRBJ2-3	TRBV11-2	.	CASSAGIFDTQYF	TGTGCCAGCAGCGCCGGCATTTTCGACACGCAGTATTTT